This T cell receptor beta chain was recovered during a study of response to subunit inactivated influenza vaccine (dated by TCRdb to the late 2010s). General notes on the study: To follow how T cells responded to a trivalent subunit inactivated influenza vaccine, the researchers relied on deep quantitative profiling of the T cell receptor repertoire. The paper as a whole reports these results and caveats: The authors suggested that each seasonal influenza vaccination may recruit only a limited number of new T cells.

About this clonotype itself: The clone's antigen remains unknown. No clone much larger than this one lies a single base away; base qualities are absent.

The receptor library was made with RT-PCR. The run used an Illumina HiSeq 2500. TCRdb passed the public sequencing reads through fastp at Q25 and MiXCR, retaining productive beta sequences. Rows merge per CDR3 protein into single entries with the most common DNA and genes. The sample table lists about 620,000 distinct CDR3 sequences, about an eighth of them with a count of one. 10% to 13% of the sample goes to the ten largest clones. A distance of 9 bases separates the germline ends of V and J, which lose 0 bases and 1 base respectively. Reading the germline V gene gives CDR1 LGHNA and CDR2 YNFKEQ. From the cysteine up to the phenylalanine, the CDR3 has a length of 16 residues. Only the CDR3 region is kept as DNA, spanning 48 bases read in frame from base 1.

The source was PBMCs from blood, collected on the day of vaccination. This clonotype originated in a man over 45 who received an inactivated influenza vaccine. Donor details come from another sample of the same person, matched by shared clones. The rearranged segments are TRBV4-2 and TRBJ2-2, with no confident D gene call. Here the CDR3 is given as CASSQDTPENTGELFF. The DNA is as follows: TGTGCCAGCAGCCAAGATACGCCGGAGAACACCGGGGAGCTGTTTTTT.